One and the same sample provided the 32 T cell receptor beta chains below, sequenced in a study of blood T cell repertoires in COVID-19. Sequenced by immunoSEQ multiplex PCR; TCRdb stores in-frame clones only, minus some. The top ten clones hold approximately 0.79% of a sample with about 110,000 clones, approximately 70% of them seen once. Sample: peripheral blood. These receptors all come from a human donor with acute or convalescent COVID-19. The donor label of this sample is uncertain.

The rearrangement joins TRBV30 to TRBJ2-2, with 9 positions matching TRBD2. V lost 1 base to trimming and J lost 6 bases; unmatched junction nucleotides: 3. The germline V gene has CDR1 GTSNPN and CDR2 SVGIG (reference sequence). The CDR3 extends over 14 amino acids. The CDR3 region is CAWSGGRVAGELFF. The CDR3, as DNA: TGTGCCTGGAGTGGCGGGAGGGTCGCCGGGGAGCTGTTTTTT.

The V gene is TRBV18, the J gene TRBJ2-7; D call uncertain. The V end was cut by 2 bases, the J end by 7 bases, with 12 bases between. The CDR3 loop spans 13 amino acids. CDR1 is KGHSH and CDR2 is LQKENI in the germline V gene. The CDR3 protein is CASSPSPTREQYF. The CDR3 DNA is TGTGCCAGCTCACCATCACCTACCCGTGAGCAGTACTTC.

The chain links TRBV7-2 to TRBJ2-1; 10 bases are a match to TRBD1. V lost 7 bases and J lost 7; bases outside the gene matches: 7. CDR1 and CDR2 (germline): SGHTA, FQGNSA. There are 14 residues in the CDR3. The CDR3 sequence is CASMPGQGWNEQFF. CDR3 bases: TGTGCCAGCATGCCGGGACAGGGGTGGAATGAGCAGTTCTTC.

The rearrangement joins TRBV6-5 to TRBJ2-7, with D hard to call. The CDR3 extends over 13 amino acids. Looked up from germline, CDR1 is MNHEY and CDR2 is SVGAGI. The CDR3 DNA follows: TGTGAGCACGCCCGCCCATCTGCCTACGAGCAGTACGTC. It is translated as CEHARPSAYEQYV.

The chain recombines TRBV28 with TRBJ1-6; 10 bases map to TRBD1. J gave up 7 bases and V 7 bases, and 4 bases lay outside the gene matches. Per germline, CDR1 MDHEN and CDR2 SYDVKM. The CDR3 sequence is 14 residues long. CDR3 sequence (DNA): TGTGCCAGCATCCAGGACAGGGGGAATTCACCCCTCCACTTT. Its protein is CASIQDRGNSPLHF. Drawing the rest from reference TRBV28 and TRBJ1-6, the complete variable domain is DVKVTQSSRYLVKRTGEKVFLECVQDMDHENMFWYRQDPGLGLRLIYFSYDVKMKEKGDIPEGYSVSREKKERFSLILESASTNQTSMYLCASIQDRGNSPLHFGNGTRLTVT.

The chain carries TRBV15 and TRBJ1-3; D is unclear. CDR3 size: 17 residues. V was shortened by 2 bases and J by 0 bases, with 14 bases between the two germline ends. Germline CDR1 LNHNV, CDR2 YYDKDF (reference sequence). The CDR3 DNA reads TGTGCCACCAGCAGAAGGTTCAGCGATCCCTCTGGAAACACCATATATTTT. Translated: CATSRRFSDPSGNTIYF.

The V gene is TRBV18, the J gene TRBJ2-1; a possible D gene is TRBD1 (5 bases). The CDR3 is made up of 12 amino acids. Per the germline V gene, CDR1 is KGHSH and CDR2 is LQKENI. V lost 2 bases, J lost 12 bases, and 11 bases lay in between. CDR3 loop: CASSPGREWQFF. The CDR3 bases are TGTGCCAGCTCACCAGGCAGGGAATGGCAGTTCTTC.

This clone has at least ten counts. The rearrangement joins TRBV2 to TRBJ1-1; the D gene is possibly TRBD1 (5 bases). Trimming removed 7 bases from V and 2 bases from J, with 8 bases in between. Germline CDR1 reads SNHLY; CDR2 reads FYNNEI. The CDR3 covers 12 residues. The CDR3 DNA reads TGTGCCAGCACGGGGGTTAACACTGAAGCTTTCTTT. Protein: CASTGVNTEAFF.

V and J are TRBV7-9 and TRBJ1-1; a weak D match, TRBD1 (5 bases). CDR1 is SEHNR, CDR2 FQNEAQ, per germline (reference sequence). The CDR3 sequence is 14 residues long. The V and J ends lost 8 bases and 0 bases respectively, with 13 bases between them. CDR3 coding DNA: TGTGCCAGCGGGGCAGGAACTATGAACACTGAAGCTTTCTTT. Protein: CASGAGTMNTEAFF.

The chain uses TRBV6-6 and TRBJ1-5; perhaps TRBD1 as D (6 bases). Germline assignment: CDR1 MNHNY and CDR2 SVGAGI (reference sequence). This CDR3 is 14 amino acids long. Deletions cut 8 bases from V and 7 bases from J, with 18 bases between. In DNA form, the CDR3 reads TGTGCCAGCGGAAATAGGGGGGGATACCAGCCCCAGCATTTT. This translates into CASGNRGGYQPQHF.

This clone occurred many times. The chain joins TRBV3-1 (or the pseudogene TRBV3-2) to TRBJ1-3, with D perhaps TRBD1 (5 bases). The CDR3 is 14 residues long. The V gene lost 2 bases and the J gene lost 1 base, with 6 bases spanning the gap. Germline V CDR1 and CDR2: LGHDT, YNNKEL (reference sequence). The CDR3 nucleotides are TGTGCCAGCAGCCAACAGGGTTCTGGAAACACCATATATTTT. Translating it yields CASSQQGSGNTIYF.

The chain uses TRBV2 and TRBJ2-1; TRBD1 matches at 7 bases. This CDR3 spans 15 amino acids. Germline V gene data show CDR1 as SNHLY and CDR2 as FYNNEI. J was trimmed by 7 bases and V by 1 base; bases with no gene match: 7. CDR3 amino acids: CASSEGDSNLNEQFF. The CDR3 DNA follows: TGTGCCAGCAGTGAAGGGGACAGCAACCTAAATGAGCAGTTCTTC.

J is TRBJ2-7 and V is TRBV12-5; 9 nucleotides match TRBD1. After removal of 0 bases from V and 3 bases from J, the junction contained 6 bases not matched to a gene. Germline V CDR1 and CDR2: LGHNT, FRNRAP. CDR3 size: 16 residues. CDR3 nucleotide sequence: TGTGCTAGTGGTTTGGTCCTGGGACAGGGTAACTACGAGCAGTACTTC. Its protein is CASGLVLGQGNYEQYF.

The V gene is TRBV28, the J gene TRBJ1-1, with 8 bases lining up with TRBD1. The CDR3 contains 15 residues. In germline, CDR1 is MDHEN, CDR2 SYDVKM. J gave up 10 bases and V 5 bases, and 15 bases lay outside the gene matches. The CDR3 DNA is TGTGCCAGCAGTCTCCTCCAAGGACAGGGCCCGAGAGCTTTCTTT. It codes for CASSLLQGQGPRAFF.

This clone has just one count. The chain carries TRBV3-1 (or the pseudogene TRBV3-2) and TRBJ2-2; no clear D gene. There are 13 residues in the CDR3. CDR1 and CDR2 from the germline V gene are LGHDT and YNNKEL (reference sequence). V lost 3 bases and J 6 bases, leaving 8 bases between the germline ends. The CDR3 nucleotides read TGTGCCAGCAGCCATGGGCGTTCCGGGGAGCTGTTTTTT. Its translation: CASSHGRSGELFF.

V and J are TRBV12-3 or TRBV12-4 and TRBJ2-5; 9 bases align to TRBD1. V lost 5 bases to trimming and J lost 6 bases; unmatched junction nucleotides: 4. The CDR3 extends over 13 amino acids. CDR3 nucleotides: TGTGCCAGCAGTACAGGGGGCGCGAAGACCCAGTACTTC. Translating gives CASSTGGAKTQYF.

This clone was counted ten times or more. The chain combines TRBV18 with TRBJ2-3; perhaps TRBD2 as D (5 bases). Trimming took off 3 bases at V and 6 bases at J, with 28 bases between the two ends. CDR3 size: 19 residues. The germline V gene has CDR1 KGHSH and CDR2 LQKENI. CDR3 loop: CASSPLPSTSQRPGDTQYF. The CDR3 bases are TGTGCCAGCTCACCTCTGCCTAGCACCTCTCAGCGGCCCGGGGATACGCAGTATTTT.

The CDR3 is CASSFLFSNEQFF. In DNA form, the CDR3 reads TGTGCCAGCAGTTTTTTGTTTTCTAATGAGCAGTTCTTC. The V and J genes are TRBV12-3 or TRBV12-4 and TRBJ2-1; no clear D gene. Trimming removed 3 bases from V and 7 bases from J, with 10 bases in between. This CDR3 is 13 amino acids long.

V is TRBV28 and J is TRBJ2-3; TRBD1 aligns across 7 bases. The V segment lost 5 bases and the J segment 0 bases; nucleotides outside the gene matches: 8. The CDR3 runs to 16 residues. In germline, CDR1 is MDHEN, CDR2 SYDVKM. CDR3 DNA sequence: TGTGCCAGCAGTCGGACAGGATTAACTAGCACAGATACGCAGTATTTT. Translating it yields CASSRTGLTSTDTQYF.

The chain is built from TRBV5-1 and TRBJ1-4; TRBD1 matches 10 bases. CDR1 and CDR2 (germline): SGHRS, YFSETQ. J was trimmed by 8 bases and V by 8 bases; bases with no gene match: 12. This CDR3 region has 15 residues. CDR3 region: CASGLEGTGAEKLFF. The CDR3 coding sequence is TGCGCCAGTGGATTAGAAGGGACAGGGGCGGAAAAACTGTTTTTT. Variable domain in full (rest from reference TRBV5-1 and TRBJ1-4): KAGVTQTPRYLIKTRGQQVTLSCSPISGHRSVSWYQQTPGQGLQFLFEYFSETQRNKGNFPGRFSGRQFSNSRSEMNVSTLELGDSALYLCASGLEGTGAEKLFFGSGTQLSVL.

This clone has a single count. The chain employs TRBV3-1 (or the pseudogene TRBV3-2) and TRBJ2-1; TRBD1 agrees at 9 bases. This CDR3 is built from 16 residues. Trimming cost V 0 bases and J 7 bases; bases outside gene matches: 7. CDR1 is LGHDT, CDR2 YNNKEL, per germline (reference sequence). CDR3 loop: CASSQDLGTGWNEQFF. The CDR3 DNA is TGTGCCAGCAGCCAAGATCTTGGGACAGGGTGGAATGAGCAGTTCTTC.

The J gene is TRBJ2-1, the V gene TRBV5-1; 8 nucleotides match TRBD1. This CDR3 has 15 residues. Losses at the gene ends were 0 bases for V and 10 bases for J; bases not matched to a gene: 9. Germline assignment: CDR1 SGHRS and CDR2 YFSETQ. The CDR3 spells CASSLVGQVLGEQFF. The CDR3 DNA reads as TGCGCCAGCAGCTTGGTGGGACAGGTTCTTGGGGAGCAGTTCTTC. Full variable domain (outside the CDR3, taken from reference TRBV5-1 and TRBJ2-1): KAGVTQTPRYLIKTRGQQVTLSCSPISGHRSVSWYQQTPGQGLQFLFEYFSETQRNKGNFPGRFSGRQFSNSRSEMNVSTLELGDSALYLCASSLVGQVLGEQFFGPGTRLTVL.

The V call is TRBV2, the J call TRBJ2-2; D uncertain. Trimming left V 7 bases short and J 5 bases short, with 14 bases between. Germline assignment: CDR1 SNHLY and CDR2 FYNNEI. The CDR3 loop spans 14 amino acids. The CDR3 reads CASIKGVRTGELFF. In DNA, the CDR3 is TGTGCCAGCATAAAAGGAGTGAGAACCGGGGAGCTGTTTTTT.

J is TRBJ1-5 and V is TRBV28; 7 nucleotides match TRBD1. CDR3 length equals 15 residues. Germline CDR1 and CDR2: MDHEN and SYDVKM. V shed 8 bases and J 0 bases; nucleotides not matched to a gene: 7. As DNA, the CDR3 is TGTGCCAGCCGCAGACAGGGCCCTAGCAATCAGCCCCAGCATTTT. Translating gives CASRRQGPSNQPQHF.

V usage is TRBV6-6 and J usage is TRBJ1-2; 10 bases map to TRBD1. V lost 7 bases and J lost 3; bases outside the gene matches: 11. This CDR3 contains 16 residues. The germline CDR1 and CDR2 sequences are MNHNY and SVGAGI (reference sequence). The CDR3 loop reads CASTPPRGQGDYGYTF. The CDR3 DNA reads TGTGCCAGCACCCCCCCCCGAGGACAGGGGGACTATGGCTACACCTTC.

The chain is built from TRBV24-1 and TRBJ2-5; 8 nucleotides agree with TRBD1. Germline CDR1 is KGHDR and CDR2 is SFDVKD. V lost 4 bases to trimming and J lost 5 bases; unmatched junction nucleotides: 8. The CDR3 sequence is 15 residues long. The CDR3 bases are TGTGCCACCAGTGACCGCGCGACAGGGGACGAGACCCAGTACTTC. Translating gives CATSDRATGDETQYF.

The V and J genes are TRBV19 and TRBJ2-3, with D perhaps matching TRBD2 (6 bases). V lost 6 bases, J lost 7 bases, and 20 bases lay in between. CDR3 length: 15 residues. The germline V gene encodes CDR1 LNHDA and CDR2 SQIVND (reference sequence). CDR3 nucleotides: TGTGCCAGTAGAGTTGCAGGCCTAGCGAAATATACGCAGTATTTT. It translates to CASRVAGLAKYTQYF.

There are a few counts of this clone. The chain is built from TRBV15 and TRBJ2-5, with D perhaps matching TRBD1 (5 bases). CDR3 length: 14 residues. V shed 3 bases and J shed 2 bases, with 10 bases lying between them. Germline V gene data show CDR1 as LNHNV and CDR2 as YYDKDF (reference sequence). The CDR3 DNA follows: TGTGCCACCAGCAGGAAGGCAGGGCAAGAGACCCAGTACTTC. Protein: CATSRKAGQETQYF.

The rearrangement uses TRBV7-9 and TRBJ2-5; 11 nucleotides agree with TRBD2. V dropped 5 bases and J dropped 6; count of bases not matched to a gene: 11. The CDR3 runs 16 residues. CDR1 and CDR2 from the germline V gene are SEHNR and FQNEAQ (reference sequence). The CDR3 sequence: CASSEMETSGVKTQYF. DNA for the CDR3: TGTGCCAGCAGCGAAATGGAGACTAGCGGGGTGAAGACCCAGTACTTC.

The chain is built from TRBV6-1 and TRBJ1-2; D remains unclear. V was cut by 6 bases and J by 8 bases, with 13 bases left in between. The CDR3 is 12 residues long. Germline V gene data show CDR1 as MNHNS and CDR2 as SASEGT. Here the CDR3 reads CASSQRTGGYTF. The CDR3 DNA follows: TGTGCCAGCAGCCAACGGACGGGGGGCTACACCTTC.

This clone appeared a single time. The chain is built from TRBV10-1 and TRBJ2-1; 9 bases line up with TRBD1. CDR1 is WNHNN and CDR2 is SYGVQD in the germline V gene (reference sequence). Losses at the gene ends were 0 bases for V and 2 bases for J; bases not matched to a gene: 2. The CDR3 runs 16 residues. CDR3 sequence (DNA): TGCGCCAGCAGTGAGTCCCGGGACAGGGCCTACAATGAGCAGTTCTTC. This gives the protein CASSESRDRAYNEQFF.

This clone appeared a few times. This chain uses TRBV2 with TRBJ1-4, with D possibly TRBD1 on 6 matching bases. This CDR3 contains 14 residues. Germline loops: CDR1 SNHLY, CDR2 FYNNEI. Trimming shortened V by 4 bases and J by 4 bases, and 10 bases separated the two germline ends. Written as DNA, the CDR3 is TGTGCCAGCAGTGCAGGGGCCTTTAATGAAAAACTGTTTTTT. Its protein is CASSAGAFNEKLFF.